The 32 T cell receptor beta chains reported below all come from one sample, sequenced in a study of T cells after yellow fever vaccination. Via MiXCR, TCRdb re-called the 5' RACE reads, giving one row per CDR3 protein. The sample yields a few hundred thousand distinct CDR3 sequences, 3.5% to 4.5% seen once. The sequencing used PBMCs, collected 5 days after the yellow fever booster vaccination. Receptors originate from a young man who received the YFV17D yellow fever vaccine.

This clonotype was counted ten times or more. The rearrangement links TRBV11-2 to TRBJ2-1; D might be TRBD1 or TRBD2, each matching 5 bases. In germline, CDR1 is SGHAT, CDR2 FQNNGV. This CDR3 has 16 amino acids. Trimming cost V 4 bases and J 4 bases, with 17 bases left between them. CDR3 loop: CASSSPGLAGYNEQFF. CDR3 DNA: TGTGCCAGCAGCTCGCCGGGGCTGGCAGGGTACAATGAGCAGTTCTTC. Complete variable domain (other parts from reference TRBV11-2 and TRBJ2-1): EAGVAQSPRYKIIEKRQSVAFWCNPISGHATLYWYQQILGQGPKLLIQFQNNGVVDDSQLPKDRFSAERLKGVDSTLKIQPAKLEDSAVYLCASSSPGLAGYNEQFFGPGTRLTVL.

This clonotype was counted between two and nine times. This chain connects TRBV7-8 to TRBJ2-1; no clear D gene. The CDR3 runs 15 residues. The germline gives CDR1 SGHVS, CDR2 FQNEAQ. Trimming removed 11 bases at V and 0 bases at J, with 17 bases between. CDR3 amino acids: CAGSREALSYNEQFF. The CDR3 DNA reads as TGTGCCGGCTCGCGCGAAGCCCTCTCCTACAATGAGCAGTTCTTC.

This clonotype was recorded many times. The V call is TRBV6-6, the J call TRBJ2-7, with 8 bases that match TRBD2. Germline V gene lookup returns CDR1 MNHNY and CDR2 SVGAGI (reference sequence). The J segment lost 2 bases and the V segment lost 5 bases, leaving 5 bases of the junction unmatched. CDR3 length: 14 amino acids. CDR3 sequence: CASSSDGGAYEQYF. CDR3 in DNA: TGTGCCAGCAGTAGTGACGGGGGGGCCTACGAGCAGTACTTC.

Only a few counts were recorded for this clonotype. V is TRBV7-2 and J is TRBJ2-3, with TRBD2 identical over 16 bases. Trimming cost V 4 bases and J 4 bases; bases outside gene matches: 5. The CDR3 length is 17 residues. Germline CDR1 and CDR2: SGHTA and FQGNSA. CDR3 DNA sequence: TGTGCCAGCAGCTCTGGGACTAGCGGGGGGGCACCAGATACGCAGTATTTT. Amino acids: CASSSGTSGGAPDTQYF.

In this sample, this clonotype turned up many times. The V and J genes are TRBV30 and TRBJ2-2; TRBD1 matches 8 bases. J gave up 6 bases and V 3 bases, and 3 bases lay outside the gene matches. Germline CDR1 is GTSNPN and CDR2 is SVGIG (reference sequence). The CDR3 has 13 residues. The CDR3 DNA follows: TGTGCCTGGAGCCGACAGGGGTCCGGGGAGCTGTTTTTT. Protein: CAWSRQGSGELFF.

The chain recombines TRBV6-6 with TRBJ1-1; D is unresolved. The CDR3 is 14 residues long. Germline values: CDR1 MNHNY, CDR2 SVGAGI (reference sequence). V was trimmed by 4 bases and J by 4 bases, leaving 13 bases between them. The DNA for the CDR3 is TGTGCCAGCAGTTTTTCCCGGGCGAGCACTGAAGCTTTCTTT. Its protein is CASSFSRASTEAFF.

V gene TRBV12-3 or TRBV12-4 combines with J gene TRBJ2-2; D is unclear. With 6 bases removed from V and 3 bases from J, the gap between germline ends came to 5 bases. This CDR3 has 12 residues. DNA of the CDR3: TGTGCCAGCAGACCTTACACCGGGGAGCTGTTTTTT. Protein: CASRPYTGELFF.

This clonotype was found many times. The chain is built from TRBV10-2 and TRBJ1-5; 10 bases are shared with TRBD1. This CDR3 has 13 amino acids. Germline loops: CDR1 WSHSY, CDR2 SAAADI. V shed 4 bases and J 6 bases; nucleotides not matched to a gene: 0. CDR3 amino acids: CASSGDRGQPQHF. CDR3 sequence (DNA): TGCGCCAGCAGTGGGGACAGGGGTCAGCCCCAGCATTTT.

This clonotype was recorded at least ten times. The V gene is TRBV10-3, the J gene TRBJ2-7; the match to TRBD2 covers 14 bases. With 6 bases clipped from V and 4 bases from J, the junction kept 2 bases outside the gene matches. CDR1 is ENHRY, CDR2 SYGVKD, per germline. The length of the CDR3 is 14 residues. CDR3 sequence: CAIRTSGGVYEQYF. The CDR3 region has the DNA TGTGCCATCAGGACTAGCGGGGGGGTATACGAGCAGTACTTC.

This clonotype has a handful of counts. This chain uses TRBV5-1 with TRBJ2-3, with TRBD1 as a possible D gene (6 bases). The germline gives CDR1 SGHRS, CDR2 YFSETQ. V dropped 6 bases and J dropped 7 bases, with 18 bases sitting between them. The CDR3 runs to 14 residues. CDR3 sequence: CASKGLGGVNTQYF. CDR3 bases: TGCGCCAGCAAAGGTCTAGGGGGAGTGAATACGCAGTATTTT.

The sample holds a few counts of this clonotype. Here the CDR3 reads CASRYPGDLPTDTQYF. The CDR3 coding sequence is TGCGCCAGCAGATATCCAGGGGACCTACCCACAGATACGCAGTATTTT. The chain employs TRBV23-1 and TRBJ2-3; D may be TRBD1 (6 bases). TRBV23-1 is treated as an ORF (open reading frame) with a function not yet certain. Trimming removed 6 bases from V and 2 bases from J, with 18 bases in between. CDR3 length: 16 amino acids.

This clonotype was seen a handful of times. The chain is built from TRBV29-1 and TRBJ1-2; the D is unclear. The CDR3 runs 15 residues. From germline, CDR1 is SQVTM and CDR2 ANQGSEA. The V end lost 3 bases, the J end lost 3 bases, and 17 bases lay between the germline ends. CDR3 bases: TGCAGCGTTGATCGGTCTGAGTTAATCGACTATGGCTACACCTTC. This gives the protein CSVDRSELIDYGYTF.

V gene TRBV5-5 combines with J gene TRBJ2-2; maybe TRBD1 (7 bases). V gave up 2 bases and J gave up 2 bases, with 10 bases separating them. CDR3 length equals 15 residues. Looked up from germline, CDR1 is SGHKS and CDR2 is YYEKEE (reference sequence). CDR3 residues: CASSFQGGNTGELFF. CDR3 in DNA: TGTGCCAGCAGCTTTCAGGGGGGCAACACCGGGGAGCTGTTTTTT.

In this sample, this clonotype turned up many times. The CDR3 bases are TGTGCCAGCATCCAGGGAGGGGACCACCAAGAGACCCAGTACTTC. It codes for CASIQGGDHQETQYF. The chain employs TRBV28 and TRBJ2-5; 7 bases map to TRBD2. V lost 7 bases to trimming and J lost 0 bases; unmatched junction nucleotides: 8. The CDR3 runs 15 residues. Per the germline V gene, CDR1 is MDHEN and CDR2 is SYDVKM.

The chain links TRBV20-1 to TRBJ1-2, with no clear D. Per germline, CDR1 DFQATT and CDR2 SNEGSKA (reference sequence). This CDR3 contains 11 residues. Trimming stripped 4 bases from V and 8 bases from J, with 11 bases between. In DNA, the CDR3 is TGCAGTGCTACTATAGGGTACGGCTACACCTTC. It yields the protein CSATIGYGYTF.

This clonotype was seen many times. The V gene is TRBV18, the J gene TRBJ2-7; a possible D gene is TRBD1 (6 bases). V was shortened by 1 base and J by 3 bases, with 16 bases between the two germline ends. The CDR3 contains 16 residues. Germline CDR1 KGHSH, CDR2 LQKENI. CDR3 region: CASSPLRQGGHYEQYF. CDR3 nucleotides: TGTGCCAGCTCACCACTTAGGCAAGGGGGTCACTACGAGCAGTACTTC.

This clonotype was seen a few times. The CDR3: CSARGDRGGNQPQHF. CDR3 coding DNA: TGCAGTGCTAGAGGAGACCGGGGGGGCAATCAGCCCCAGCATTTT. The chain combines TRBV20-1 with TRBJ1-5, with D perhaps TRBD1 (5 bases). The CDR3 spans 15 residues. Per the germline V gene, CDR1 is DFQATT and CDR2 is SNEGSKA (reference sequence). Deletions cut 1 base from V and 2 bases from J, with 12 bases between.

V gene TRBV6-1 combines with J gene TRBJ2-3; D is unresolved. Per the germline V gene, CDR1 is MNHNS and CDR2 is SASEGT. The CDR3 loop spans 12 amino acids. The V end was cut by 2 bases, the J end by 7 bases, with 7 bases between. CDR3 coding DNA: TGTGCCAGCAGTGAATCGACCTATACGCAGTATTTT. Its translation is CASSESTYTQYF.

This clonotype was detected only a few times. The chain is built from TRBV28 and TRBJ1-5, with D unresolved. Germline CDR1 and CDR2: MDHEN and SYDVKM. CDR3 length equals 15 residues. V lost 2 bases to trimming and J lost 4 bases, with 12 bases between them. CDR3 DNA sequence: TGTGCCAGCAGTTTAACTGGGGAGTCTAATCAGCCCCAGCATTTT. Residues: CASSLTGESNQPQHF.

CDR3 nucleotide sequence: TGCGCCAGCAGCTTGCGTCCGGGGGGGCAAGAGACCCAGTACTTC. Translating it yields CASSLRPGGQETQYF. The chain couples TRBV5-1 to TRBJ2-5, with 8 positions matching TRBD2. V was clipped by 1 base and J by 2 bases; unmatched bases: 4. CDR1 is SGHRS, CDR2 YFSETQ, per germline. The CDR3 is 15 residues long.

This clonotype was counted at least ten times. This rearrangement joins TRBV7-9 to TRBJ2-1; 8 nucleotides line up with TRBD2. From germline, CDR1 is SEHNR and CDR2 FQNEAQ (reference sequence). The ends lost 3 bases at V and 8 bases at J; junction bases unmatched: 3. The CDR3 extends over 13 amino acids. The CDR3 loop is CASSFTGGDEQFF. The CDR3 region has the DNA TGTGCCAGCAGCTTCACCGGGGGGGATGAGCAGTTCTTC. Together with reference TRBV7-9 and TRBJ2-1, the CDR3 gives the full variable domain: DTGVSQNPRHKITKRGQNVTFRCDPISEHNRLYWYRQTLGQGPEFLTYFQNEAQLEKSRLLSDRFSAERPKGSFSTLEIQRTEQGDSAMYLCASSFTGGDEQFFGPGTRLTVL.

This clonotype was observed a few times. The J gene is TRBJ1-4, the V gene TRBV10-3, with 9 bases aligning to TRBD1. Per germline, CDR1 ENHRY and CDR2 SYGVKD. The CDR3 covers 14 residues. Trimming took 11 bases from V and 4 from J; bases not matched to a gene: 8. The chain's CDR3 is CAVGSTGGNEKLFF. CDR3 sequence (DNA): TGTGCCGTCGGATCGACAGGGGGTAATGAAAAACTGTTTTTT.

V and J are TRBV7-2 and TRBJ1-1; D uncertain. Trimming took off 1 base at V and 4 bases at J, with 13 bases between the two ends. CDR3 length: 15 amino acids. CDR1 is SGHTA and CDR2 is FQGNSA in the germline V gene. The CDR3 nucleotides are TGTGCCAGCAGCTTAGGAGGGAGCGAACGCACTGAAGCTTTCTTT. Its translation: CASSLGGSERTEAFF.

This clonotype has just a few counts. The chain uses TRBV6-5 and TRBJ2-2; possible D gene TRBD1, 6 bases. The CDR3 spans 15 residues. CDR1 is MNHEY, CDR2 SVGAGI, per germline. Deletions cut 7 bases from V and 0 bases from J, with 12 bases between. The CDR3, as DNA: TGTGCCAGCATCCCGGACAGCACGAACACCGGGGAGCTGTTTTTT. This translates into CASIPDSTNTGELFF.

CDR3 protein: CASSLLQANEQFF. CDR3 nucleotides: TGTGCCAGCAGCTTGTTACAGGCCAATGAGCAGTTCTTC. This chain joins TRBV7-2 and TRBJ2-1; D possibly corresponds to TRBD1 (5 bases). V was clipped by 3 bases and J by 6 bases, with 9 bases between them. The CDR3 spans 13 residues. CDR1 SGHTA and CDR2 FQGNSA come from the germline V gene. Full variable domain (remainder filled in from reference TRBV7-2 and TRBJ2-1): GAGVSQSPSNKVTEKGKDVELRCDPISGHTALYWYRQSLGQGLEFLIYFQGNSAPDKSGLPSDRFSAERTGGSVSTLTIQRTQQEDSAVYLCASSLLQANEQFFGPGTRLTVL.

This clonotype was seen only a few times. The junction differs from germline at one of its ends, possibly a read error. The rearrangement links TRBV12-3 or TRBV12-4 to TRBJ2-4, with a weak D call TRBD2 (5 bases). The CDR3 is 15 amino acids. This CDR3 is CASSSYRDNLGPVVF. The CDR3 nucleotides read TGTGCCAGCAGCTCATACCGGGATAATCTTGGACCGGTGGTCTTC.

This clonotype has ten or more counts. The chain uses TRBV29-1 and TRBJ2-3; TRBD2 aligns across 10 bases. Germline assignment: CDR1 SQVTM and CDR2 ANQGSEA. Trimming removed 6 bases from V and 0 bases from J; junction bases left unmatched: 6. This CDR3 region has 15 residues. In nucleotides, the CDR3 is TGCAGCGTGACTAGCGGGTCCTCTAGCACAGATACGCAGTATTTT. Amino acid sequence: CSVTSGSSSTDTQYF.

This clonotype appeared many times. V is TRBV20-1 and J is TRBJ2-6; TRBD1 might be the D (5 bases). The germline V gene encodes CDR1 DFQATT and CDR2 SNEGSKA (reference sequence). The V gene lost 4 bases and the J gene lost 0 bases, with 7 bases spanning the gap. The CDR3 sequence is 14 residues long. The CDR3 DNA reads as TGCAGTGCTAACCAGGGCTCTGGGGCCAACGTCCTGACTTTC. As protein: CSANQGSGANVLTF.

This clonotype has at least ten counts. The rearrangement uses TRBV4-3 and TRBJ1-5, with D perhaps TRBD1 (5 bases). The CDR3 has 15 amino acids. V was trimmed by 0 bases and J by 7 bases, leaving 13 bases between them. Germline V CDR1 and CDR2: LGHNA, YSLEER. The CDR3 nucleotides read TGCGCCAGCAGCCAAGATGGGGGTTCCTCACAGCCCCAGCATTTT. Encoded protein: CASSQDGGSSQPQHF.

A few counts support this clonotype. The gene calls are TRBV7-9 and TRBJ1-2; no clear D gene. Trimming left V 2 bases short and J 5 bases short, with 18 bases between. This CDR3 is built from 16 residues. Germline lookup yields CDR1 SEHNR and CDR2 FQNEAQ (reference sequence). This CDR3 is CASSLPAREAAYGYTF. CDR3 bases: TGTGCCAGCAGCTTACCGGCCCGGGAGGCTGCTTATGGCTACACCTTC.

This clonotype was found a few times. The V gene is TRBV28, the J gene TRBJ2-5; D ambiguous. Trimming stripped 8 bases from V and 2 bases from J, with 15 bases between. Germline V CDR1 and CDR2: MDHEN, SYDVKM. The CDR3 is 14 residues long. CDR3 in DNA: TGTGCCAGCCGACCCGGCCGGCCTCAAGAGACCCAGTACTTC. This codes for CASRPGRPQETQYF.

This clonotype has only a few counts. The chain links TRBV27 to TRBJ1-2; D uncertain. Trimming left V 6 bases short and J 2 bases short, with 16 bases between. From germline, CDR1 is MNHEY and CDR2 SMNVEV (reference sequence). The CDR3 runs 15 residues. Written as DNA, the CDR3 is TGTGCCAGCAGAACTGACGAATCTCCAAACTATGGCTACACCTTC. Amino acid sequence: CASRTDESPNYGYTF.